This T cell receptor beta chain came from a study of spatial heterogeneity in lung cancer. Study summary: Mean representation of each unique TCR and UMI combination in the raw reads exceeded 9.5 occurrences.

TCRdb independently ran MiXCR on the 5' RACE reads; one entry per CDR3 protein. The table lists around 87,000 distinct CDR3 sequences, about an eighth of them singletons. Time point of the sample: sample taken at primary tumor resection. The cohort: approximately 74 early-stage, untreated non-small cell lung cancer patients. The CDR3 sequence is 17 residues long. V lost 5 bases to trimming and J lost 4 bases; unmatched junction nucleotides: 12. Germline-derived CDR1 and CDR2 are DFQATT and SNEGSKA (reference sequence). The sequence was collected from a male donor with early-stage non-small cell lung cancer. The material sequenced was PBMCs, taken at surgery. The chain uses TRBV20-1 and TRBJ1-6, with 9 positions matching TRBD1. The CDR3 loop is CSAEAGTGWNYNSPLHF. For the CDR3, the DNA is TGCAGTGCTGAGGCCGGGACAGGGTGGAATTATAATTCACCCCTCCACTTT.